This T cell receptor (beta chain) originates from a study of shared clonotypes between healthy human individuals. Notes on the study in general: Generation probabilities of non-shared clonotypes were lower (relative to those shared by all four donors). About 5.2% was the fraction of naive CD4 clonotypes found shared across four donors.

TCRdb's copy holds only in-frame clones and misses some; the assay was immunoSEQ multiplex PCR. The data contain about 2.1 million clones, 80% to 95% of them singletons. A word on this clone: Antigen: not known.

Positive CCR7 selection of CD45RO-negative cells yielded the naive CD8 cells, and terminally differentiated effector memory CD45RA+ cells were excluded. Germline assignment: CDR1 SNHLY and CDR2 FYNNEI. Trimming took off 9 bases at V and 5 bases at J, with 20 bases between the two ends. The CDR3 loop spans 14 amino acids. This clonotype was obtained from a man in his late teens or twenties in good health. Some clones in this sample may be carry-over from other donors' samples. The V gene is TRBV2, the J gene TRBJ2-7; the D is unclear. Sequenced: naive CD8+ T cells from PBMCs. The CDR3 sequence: CARRTSKDHHEQYF. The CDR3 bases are TGTGCCAGGAGGACCTCGAAAGATCACCACGAGCAGTACTTC.